This T cell receptor beta chain was identified during a study of CD8+CD57+ T cells in acquired aplastic anemia. Across the study: The sorted CD4+ and CD8+ cells yielded an average around 3 ug of DNA.

This clonotype was counted a few times. As yet, its antigen is unknown. Study-level points and caveats: A set of around 30 CD8+ CDR3 sequences was shared between patients and controls, and these sequences appeared highly expressed in patients.

The CDR3 runs 13 residues. Trimming shortened V by 7 bases and J by 0 bases, and 10 bases separated the two germline ends. CDR1 and CDR2 (germline): SNHLY, FYNNEI. Researchers used genomic DNA as the template to profile TCR beta VDJ and CDR3. TCRdb re-called the reads through MiXCR, storing one row per CDR3 protein. The data show a few hundred thousand distinct CDR3 sequences, about three fifths seen once. An expansion of CD8+CD57+ cells by flow cytometry had been shown in patients chosen for sequencing. Severe acquired aplastic anemia was the diagnosis recorded for all patients. This clonotype was obtained from a human donor with aplastic anemia. What was sequenced was sorted CD4+, CD8+, or CD8+CD57+ T cells (not recorded which) from PBMCs. J is TRBJ2-7 and V is TRBV2, with D maybe TRBD1 (6 bases). As DNA, the CDR3 is TGTGCCAGCAATGGACAGCCCTCCTACGAGCAGTACTTC. Protein product: CASNGQPSYEQYF.